This T cell receptor beta chain was captured in a study of T cells after yellow fever vaccination (dated 2019 in TCRdb). Context from the whole study: The SMART-Seq v4 Ultra Low Input RNA kit was used to prepare libraries from fractions with low cell numbers. To follow T-cell clones before and after primary and booster YFV17D yellow fever vaccination, bulk TCR alpha and beta repertoires were sequenced over time. The cohort comprised two healthy male donors, one aged 18 to 30 and one aged 30 to 39 years. Blood was drawn at multiple timepoints before and after primary and secondary immunization, with bulk PBMC replicates and cell subsets isolated. Points the paper makes about the study in general: Because only a couple of donors were included in the study, the extent to which the findings can be generalized is limited. Most clones expanded after primary vaccination were re-detected after the booster (almost 97% of CD4 and around 88% of CD8), suggesting broad memory maintenance. The secondary T-cell response was found to be weaker but faster than the primary response, with a peak reached on day 5 rather than on day 15. A small fraction of clonotypes showed up in both the CD4 and CD8 compartments, probably as a result of convergent recombination. Computational filtering was required because FACS-sorted repertoires could contain abundant contaminating clonotypes from the bulk population.

The data were produced on an Illumina NovaSeq 6000. TCR cDNA was made using 5'RACE template switching, a step that added a universal primer site and unique molecular identifiers. Priming for cDNA synthesis came from both the TCR alpha and TCR beta constant segments. Library amplification used two PCR steps, and the second PCR step added sample barcodes and sequencing adapters. Sequencing of libraries was performed on Illumina HiSeq 2500 (2x100 bp) or NovaSeq (2x150 bp). On the authors' methods: MIGEC was used to demultiplex reads and collapse the reads into UMI consensus sequences, and MiXCR was used for V(D)J alignment. Clonotypes responding to the vaccine were identified with edgeR on replicate PBMC samples, with the criteria of FDR below 0.01 and a log2 fold change above 5 up to day 15. Each bulk clonotype received a CD4 or CD8 identity based on whether the sequenced CD4 or CD8 repertoire contained that clonotype at higher abundance. Through fastp at Q25 and MiXCR, TCRdb rebuilt clones from the public reads, retaining in-frame beta chains. Under each unique CDR3 protein, matching rows form one entry showing the most common genes and DNA. The V and J calls reflect TCRdb's pipeline rather than the authors' work. The sample includes hundreds of thousands of distinct CDR3 sequences, with around 4% observed a single time. About a quarter of the sample belongs to the ten largest clones.

The treatment or condition label, read with the paper, signifies: live attenuated yellow fever vaccine strain. At each blood-draw timepoint, two biological replicates of bulk PBMCs were collected. PBMCs were isolated from peripheral blood using a standard Ficoll-Paque protocol. TriZol was used to extract RNA from bulk PBMCs, CD4 and CD8 fractions, and dextramer-positive and dextramer-negative fractions. The CDR3 contains 16 residues, cysteine and phenylalanine counted. The read is trimmed to its CDR3 DNA, 48 bases read in frame from base 1. The germline V end is reduced by 10 bases and the J end by 4 bases; junction bases left unmatched: 14. CDR1 and CDR2, looked up from the germline V gene, are ENHRY and SYGVKD. This clonotype was picked up a small number of times. Its antigen is still unknown. No much larger clonotype is one base removed from it; base qualities were not supplied.

The chain uses TRBV10-3 and TRBJ2-3; 10 junctional bases match TRBD2. Material: PBMCs, obtained on the day of the yellow fever booster vaccination. The source of this sequence is a man aged 18-30 years who received the YFV17D yellow fever vaccine. Read as DNA, the sequence is TGTGCCACCACGAGCGGGGGGGCCGGGCGGGCAGATACGCAGTATTTT. This sequence encodes CATTSGGAGRADTQYF.